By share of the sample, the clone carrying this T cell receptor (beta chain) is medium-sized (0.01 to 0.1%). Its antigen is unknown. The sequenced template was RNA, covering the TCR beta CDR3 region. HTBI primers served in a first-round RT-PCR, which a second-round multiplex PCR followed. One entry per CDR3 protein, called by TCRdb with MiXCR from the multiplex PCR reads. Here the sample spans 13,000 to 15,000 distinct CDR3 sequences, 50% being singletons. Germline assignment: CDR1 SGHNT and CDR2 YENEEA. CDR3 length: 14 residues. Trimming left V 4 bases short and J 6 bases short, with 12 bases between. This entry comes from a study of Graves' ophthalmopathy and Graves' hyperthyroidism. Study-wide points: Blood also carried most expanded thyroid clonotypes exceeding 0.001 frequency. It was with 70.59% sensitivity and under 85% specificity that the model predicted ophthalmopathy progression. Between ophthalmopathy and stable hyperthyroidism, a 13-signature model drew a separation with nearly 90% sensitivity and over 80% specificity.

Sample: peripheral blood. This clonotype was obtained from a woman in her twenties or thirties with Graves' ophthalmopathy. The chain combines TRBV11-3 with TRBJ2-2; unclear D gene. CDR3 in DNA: TGTGCCAGCAGCTCGATCCCAGTCGCCGGGGAGCTGTTTTTT. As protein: CASSSIPVAGELFF.